Here is one T cell receptor (beta chain) with its context. The data stem from a study of blood T cell repertoires in COVID-19. Data came from immunoSEQ multiplex PCR; TCRdb stores just in-frame clones and leaves some out. This sample has about 160,000 clones; around 92% occur once, and the top ten carry around 4.6%. Trimming removed 6 bases from V and 2 bases from J, with 22 bases in between. The CDR3 spans 16 residues. Germline CDR1 and CDR2: SQVTM and ANQGSEA. This receptor was identified in a man aged 25-45 years with COVID-19, enrolled during active disease. The chain recombines TRBV29-1 with TRBJ2-5; possible D gene TRBD1, 6 bases. Sequencing was carried out using peripheral blood. The CDR3 DNA is TGCAGCGTAATTACAGGGTGGCCCTCACCTCAAGAGACCCAGTACTTC. As protein: CSVITGWPSPQETQYF.